This T cell receptor beta chain was captured in a study of a mutant IDH1 vaccine in newly diagnosed glioma. About the research overall: Patients began vaccination 4-6 weeks after radiotherapy alone, or with temozolomide cycles. Treated patients had a mean age of approximately 40 years and a sex split that was around 60% male and 37.5% female. Most patients had received both radiotherapy and temozolomide, the prior options being radiotherapy, temozolomide, or both.

Clones were read by immunoSEQ multiplex PCR, and TCRdb kept only the in-frame ones, dropping some. The sample carries about 77,000 clones, around 85% recorded once. On this clone: Its target is not known.

Time point given: week 23, last vaccination. Vaccinated patients received 300 ug of mutant IDH1 20-mer peptide per dose, with topical imiquimod. The CDR3 is 14 amino acids. V lost 1 base and J lost 3, with 9 bases in between. Germline assignment: CDR1 SEHNR and CDR2 FQNEAQ (reference sequence). This chain connects TRBV7-9 to TRBJ1-2, with unresolved D. This clonotype was sampled from a woman between 50 and 59 years old with glioma. The material was PBMCs, obtained from a glioma patient whose treatment included an IDH1 peptide vaccine. The CDR3, as DNA: TGTGCCAGCAGCTTAGTAGGCAAGGACTATGGCTACACCTTC. It translates to CASSLVGKDYGYTF.